Sequencing of this T cell receptor (beta chain) was carried out in a study of OX40 agonist ivuxolimab in advanced cancers. Study details: One patient with hepatocellular carcinoma and two with cutaneous melanoma, three in all, had partial responses. General study findings and limits: Compared with CD4+, CD8+ T cells on average had more expanded clones.

The cohort excluded patients with autoimmune disease history or systemic immunosuppression. The V gene end was trimmed by 4 bases and the J gene end by 3 bases; junction bases not matched to a gene: 4. Germline assignment: CDR1 MNHEY and CDR2 SMNVEV (reference sequence). CDR3 length: 14 residues. Sequenced by immunoSEQ multiplex PCR; TCRdb stores in-frame clones only, minus some. This sample has more than 75,000 clones, with about nine tenths found just once. With respect to this clone: Its specificity is unknown.

The receptor was derived from an adult with an advanced solid tumor such as melanoma, head and neck, liver or kidney cancer. The sequencing here drew on CD4+ or CD8+ T cells sorted from blood, taken in a trial of the OX40 agonist ivuxolimab. V usage is TRBV27 and J usage is TRBJ1-1, with TRBD1 identical over 8 bases. The CDR3 bases are TGTGCCAGCAGTTCCTACAGGGGGTACACTGAAGCTTTCTTT. It encodes CASSSYRGYTEAFF.